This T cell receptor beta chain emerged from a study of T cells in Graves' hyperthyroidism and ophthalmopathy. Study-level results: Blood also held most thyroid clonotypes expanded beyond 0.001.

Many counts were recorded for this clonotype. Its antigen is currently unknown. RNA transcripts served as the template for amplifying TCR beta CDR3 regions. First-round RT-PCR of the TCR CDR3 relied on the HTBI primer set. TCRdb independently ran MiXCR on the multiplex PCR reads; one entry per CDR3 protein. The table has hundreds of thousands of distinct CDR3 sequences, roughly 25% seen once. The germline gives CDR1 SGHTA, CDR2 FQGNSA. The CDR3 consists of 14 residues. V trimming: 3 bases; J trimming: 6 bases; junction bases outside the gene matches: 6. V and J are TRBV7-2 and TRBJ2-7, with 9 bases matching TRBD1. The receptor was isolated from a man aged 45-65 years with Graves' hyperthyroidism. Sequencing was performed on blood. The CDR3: CASSFPGQGREQYF. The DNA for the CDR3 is TGTGCCAGCAGCTTCCCGGGACAGGGACGCGAGCAGTACTTC. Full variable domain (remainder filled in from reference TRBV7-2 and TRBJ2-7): GAGVSQSPSNKVTEKGKDVELRCDPISGHTALYWYRQSLGQGLEFLIYFQGNSAPDKSGLPSDRFSAERTGGSVSTLTIQRTQQEDSAVYLCASSFPGQGREQYFGPGTRLTVT.